These T cell receptor beta chains were read from a single sample in a study of beta chain features in type 1 diabetes. Profiling relied on immunoSEQ multiplex PCR, and the TCRdb table lists in-frame clones only, not all of them. The profile shows 200,000 to 250,000 clones, about a tenth of them singletons. Sequenced material: central memory CD4+ T cells from blood. These receptors came from a man between 18 and 29 years old in good health. Each CDR3 is given with its conserved first and last residue. A D gene is named only where the DNA matches it firmly. Size is omitted from some rows. Given values are once, few, many or a class for expanded clones.

J gene: TRBJ2-5
clone size: .
V gene: TRBV30
D gene: .
CDR3 DNA: TGTGCCTGGAGTGTACTCGGGGCCCCCCGGGAGACCCAGTACTTC
CDR3 protein: CAWSVLGAPRETQYF

J gene: TRBJ1-2
clone size: .
V gene: TRBV11-3
D gene: TRBD1
CDR3 DNA: TGTGCCAGCAGCCCGACGACAGGGTCTGGCTATGGCTACACCTTC
CDR3 protein: CASSPTTGSGYGYTF

J gene: TRBJ2-5
clone size: few
V gene: TRBV2
D gene: .
CDR3 DNA: TGTGCCAGCAGGGAACAGTGGTTGGTGCAAGAGACCCAGTACTTC
CDR3 protein: CASREQWLVQETQYF

J gene: TRBJ2-7
clone size: few
V gene: TRBV29-1
D gene: TRBD1
CDR3 DNA: TGCAGCGTTGAAGAGGAACAGGGGGCTAGTCTTTGGTCCTACGAGCAGTACTTC
CDR3 protein: CSVEEEQGASLWSYEQYF

J gene: TRBJ1-5
clone size: few
V gene: TRBV6-5
D gene: .
CDR3 DNA: TGTGCCAGCGGGGGTCTTCAGCCCCAGCATTTT
CDR3 protein: CASGGLQPQHF

J gene: TRBJ2-5
clone size: few
V gene: TRBV7-2
D gene: TRBD2
CDR3 DNA: TGTGCCAGCAGCTTAGGGGGGGGGTACGAGACCCAGTACTTC
CDR3 protein: CASSLGGGYETQYF

J gene: TRBJ1-5
clone size: .
V gene: TRBV7-8
D gene: .
CDR3 DNA: TGTGCCAGCAGCTTAATGGGCCGCAATCAGCCCCAGCATTTT
CDR3 protein: CASSLMGRNQPQHF

J gene: TRBJ1-2
clone size: .
V gene: TRBV5-1
D gene: .
CDR3 DNA: TGCGCCAGCAGCTTGGGCTATCAGGTGGGATCTATCGGCTACACCTTC
CDR3 protein: CASSLGYQVGSIGYTF

J gene: TRBJ1-2
clone size: many
V gene: TRBV19
D gene: .
CDR3 DNA: TGTGCCAGTAGTACGGGGCAGATACGTGGCTACACCTTC
CDR3 protein: CASSTGQIRGYTF

J gene: TRBJ1-2
clone size: .
V gene: TRBV4-3
D gene: TRBD1
CDR3 DNA: TGCGCCAGCAGCCAAGGTGGGGGGACAGTGGATTCTAACTATGGCTACACCTTC
CDR3 protein: CASSQGGGTVDSNYGYTF